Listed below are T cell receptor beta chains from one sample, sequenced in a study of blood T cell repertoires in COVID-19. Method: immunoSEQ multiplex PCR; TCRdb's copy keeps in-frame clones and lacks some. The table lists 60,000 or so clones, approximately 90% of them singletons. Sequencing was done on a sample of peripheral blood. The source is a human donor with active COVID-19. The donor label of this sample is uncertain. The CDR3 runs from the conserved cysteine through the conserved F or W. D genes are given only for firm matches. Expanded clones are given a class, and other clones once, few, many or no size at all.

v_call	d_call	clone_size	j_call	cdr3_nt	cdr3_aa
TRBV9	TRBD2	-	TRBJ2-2	TGTGCCAGCAGCGTAGTAGCGGGGGGCGGCGGGGAGCTGTTTTTT	CASSVVAGGGGELFF
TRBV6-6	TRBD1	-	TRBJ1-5	TGTGCCAGCAGCCCCGGGACAGTCAATCAGCCCCAGCATTTT	CASSPGTVNQPQHF
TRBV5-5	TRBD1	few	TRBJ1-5	TGTGCCAGCAGCTCGGGACAGACAACCGTTAGCAATCAGCCCCAGCATTTT	CASSSGQTTVSNQPQHF
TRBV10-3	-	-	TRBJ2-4	TGTGCCACCTCAGGGGTCCAAAACATTCAGTACTTC	CATSGVQNIQYF
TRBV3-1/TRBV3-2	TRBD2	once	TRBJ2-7	TGTGCCAGCAGCCAAGACGACGGGGGGTACGAGCAGTACTTC	CASSQDDGGYEQYF
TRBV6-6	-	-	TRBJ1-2	TGTGCCAGCAAGAAGGAGGGTAACTATGGCTACACCTTC	CASKKEGNYGYTF
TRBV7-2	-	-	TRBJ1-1	TGTGCCAGCAGCTTAGCGAGGAACACGAACACTGAAGCTTTCTTT	CASSLARNTNTEAFF
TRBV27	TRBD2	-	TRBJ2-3	TGTGCCAGCAGACTAGCGGGGCTCACAGATACGCAGTATTTT	CASRLAGLTDTQYF
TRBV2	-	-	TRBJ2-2	TGTGCCAGCAGTGCGACAGTTAACACCGGGGAGCTGTTTTTT	CASSATVNTGELFF
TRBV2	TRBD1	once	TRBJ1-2	TGTGCCAGCAGTGAAGCTGGGGACAGATCCCCCTACACCTTC	CASSEAGDRSPYTF
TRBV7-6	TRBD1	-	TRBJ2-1	TGTGCCAGCAGCTTCGACAGGGGGCAAAAGTTCTTC	CASSFDRGQKFF
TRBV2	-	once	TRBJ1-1	TGTGCCAGCAGTTCACAGGGTAACACTGAAGCTTTCTTT	CASSSQGNTEAFF
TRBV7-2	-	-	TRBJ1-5	TGTGCCACCCGATCGACAGCGTATAGCAATCAGCCCCAGCATTTT	CATRSTAYSNQPQHF
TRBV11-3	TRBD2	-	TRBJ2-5	TGTGCCAGCAGTTGGGGTAGCGGGGGGCAAGAGACCCAGTACTTC	CASSWGSGGQETQYF
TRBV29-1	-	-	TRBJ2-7	TGCAGCGTTGAAGGCCGTCGGGGACAAAGCGGCAACGAGCAGTACTTC	CSVEGRRGQSGNEQYF
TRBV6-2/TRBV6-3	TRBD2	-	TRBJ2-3	TGTGCCAGCAGTTACCAGGGACTAGCGATCGCAGATACGCAGTATTTT	CASSYQGLAIADTQYF
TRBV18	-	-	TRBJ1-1	TGTGCCAGCTCACCTCCGGCCGAGGCTAAAACTGAAGCTTTCTTT	CASSPPAEAKTEAFF
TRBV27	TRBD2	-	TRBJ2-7	TGTGCCAGCAGGATAGCGGGAGGGAGCTCCTACGAGCAGTACTTC	CASRIAGGSSYEQYF
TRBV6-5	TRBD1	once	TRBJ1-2	TGTGCCAGCAGGGTCGGGACAGTCTATGGCTACACCTTC	CASRVGTVYGYTF
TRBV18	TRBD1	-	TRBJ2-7	TGTGCCAGCACACTTCAGGGGGCTAACGAGCAGTACTTC	CASTLQGANEQYF
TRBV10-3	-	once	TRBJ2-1	TGTGCCATCAGTGAGGGGGCGGCCCCTAGCAATGAGCAGTTCTTC	CAISEGAAPSNEQFF
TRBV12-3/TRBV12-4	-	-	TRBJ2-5	TGTGCCAGCAGTTCAGGAGGAGAGACCCAGTACTTC	CASSSGGETQYF
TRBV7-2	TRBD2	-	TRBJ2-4	TGTGCCAGCAGCTCCGGGACTAGCGGGGTCCTAGCCAAAAACATTCAGTACTTC	CASSSGTSGVLAKNIQYF
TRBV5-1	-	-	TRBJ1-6	TGCGCCAGCAGCTTGCGTACAGCTAATAATTCACCCCTCCACTTT	CASSLRTANNSPLHF
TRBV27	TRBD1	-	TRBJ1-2	TGTGCCAGCAGTCTTTCAGGGGGTGCTAACTATGGCTACACCTTC	CASSLSGGANYGYTF
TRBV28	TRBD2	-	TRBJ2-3	TGTGCCAGCATCAATAGCGGGAACCCAGCCTATACGCAGTATTTT	CASINSGNPAYTQYF
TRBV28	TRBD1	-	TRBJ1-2	TGTGCCAGCAGTTCTGGACAGGAGAACTATGGCTACACCTTC	CASSSGQENYGYTF
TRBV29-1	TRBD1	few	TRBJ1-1	TGCAGCGTTGAAGGGATGCTTAACAGGGGGGGACCTGAAGCTTTCTTT	CSVEGMLNRGGPEAFF
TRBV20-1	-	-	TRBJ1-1	TGCAGTGGAGGAGCGAACACTGAAGCTTTCTTT	CSGGANTEAFF
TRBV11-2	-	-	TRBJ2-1	TGTGCCAGCACCCGAGGGCCCTTTGAGCAGTTCTTC	CASTRGPFEQFF
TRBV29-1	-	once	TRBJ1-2	TGCAGCGTTGAGGGGCAGGGGAACTATGGCTACACCTTC	CSVEGQGNYGYTF
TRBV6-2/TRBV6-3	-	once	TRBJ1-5	TGTGCCAGCAGTCCGCCTCGGGGAAGGACCTTGGAAAGCAATCAGCCCCAGCATTTT	CASSPPRGRTLESNQPQHF
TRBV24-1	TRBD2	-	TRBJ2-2	TGTGCCACCAGTCCGGCGGGGGATTCGACCGGGGAGCTGTTTTTT	CATSPAGDSTGELFF
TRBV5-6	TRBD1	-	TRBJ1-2	TGTGCCAGCAGCTTGCCCCGCCGGGACAGCTTTGGCTACACCTTC	CASSLPRRDSFGYTF
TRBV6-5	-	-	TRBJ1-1	TGTGCCAGCAGTCTGGCTTACGGGAGCACTGAAGCTTTCTTT	CASSLAYGSTEAFF
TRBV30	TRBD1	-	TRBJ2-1	TGTGCCTGGTCCAAGGTAGGGGGCGATGAGCAGTTCTTC	CAWSKVGGDEQFF
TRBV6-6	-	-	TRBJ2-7	TGTGCCAGCAGCCCTGGCGGGGTGGGCGAGCAGTACTTC	CASSPGGVGEQYF
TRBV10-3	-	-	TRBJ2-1	TGTGCCATCAGTGAAGGGACTGCAGGTTTGCAGTTCTTC	CAISEGTAGLQFF
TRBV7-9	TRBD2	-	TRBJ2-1	TGTGCCAGCAGCATCGCCGGGACTAGGGGCAATGAGCAGTTCTTC	CASSIAGTRGNEQFF
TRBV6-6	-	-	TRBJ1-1	TGTGCCAGCAGTTACCCGGAGAGAGGAGCTGAAGCTTTCTTT	CASSYPERGAEAFF
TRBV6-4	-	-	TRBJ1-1	TGTGCCAGCAGTGCCGGGGGAGGGCCAGCCATGAACACTGAAGCTTTCTTT	CASSAGGGPAMNTEAFF
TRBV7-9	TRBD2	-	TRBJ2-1	TGTGCCAGCACCTACGTGGGGGAGGGGCAGTTCTTC	CASTYVGEGQFF
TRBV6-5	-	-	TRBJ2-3	TGTGCCAGCAGTTATTCCAGGGCGGTAGATACGCAGTATTTT	CASSYSRAVDTQYF
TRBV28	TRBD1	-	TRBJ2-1	TGTGCCAGCAGCCTAGAGGACAGGGGTGTATGGGATGAGCAGTTCTTC	CASSLEDRGVWDEQFF
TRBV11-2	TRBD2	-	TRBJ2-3	TGTGCCAGCAGCTCCTACCCCGCTAGCGGCGAAGGGGATACGCAGTATTTT	CASSSYPASGEGDTQYF
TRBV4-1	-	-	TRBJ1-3	TGCGCCAGCAGCCAGCCCGGAGACTCTGGAAACACCATATATTTT	CASSQPGDSGNTIYF
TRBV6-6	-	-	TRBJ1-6	TGTGCCAGCAGTTACTCGACGCCTCGGGATAATTCACCCCTCCACTTT	CASSYSTPRDNSPLHF
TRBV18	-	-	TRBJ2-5	TGTGCCAGCTCACCTCTGAAAGGACAGATACAAGAGACCCAGTACTTC	CASSPLKGQIQETQYF
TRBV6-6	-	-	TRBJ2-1	TGTGCCAGCAGCTGGTCGGCGGAGTACAATGAGCAGTTCTTC	CASSWSAEYNEQFF
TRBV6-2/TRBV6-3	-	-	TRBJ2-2	TGTGCCAGCAGTCGCCAGAGAACGGCGGCCGGGGAGCTGTTTTTT	CASSRQRTAAGELFF
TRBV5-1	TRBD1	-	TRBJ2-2	TGCGCCAGCAGACCGGGACAGGGTCGAACTCGAACCGGGGAGCTGTTTTTT	CASRPGQGRTRTGELFF
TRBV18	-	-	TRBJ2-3	TGTGCCAGCTCAAGTCACCCACTCCCTTTCGCAGATACGCAGTATTTT	CASSSHPLPFADTQYF
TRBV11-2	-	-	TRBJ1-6	TGTGCCAGCAGCTTCGGACACAGGTATCCCCTCCACTTT	CASSFGHRYPLHF
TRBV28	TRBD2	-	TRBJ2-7	TGTGCCAGCAGTTTACTGGGACTAGTTTTCAACGAGCAGTACTTC	CASSLLGLVFNEQYF
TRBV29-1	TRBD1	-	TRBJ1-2	TGCAGCGCGACCCGGGACAGCCAACCCACCTTC	CSATRDSQPTF
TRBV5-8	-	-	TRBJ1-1	TGTGCCAGCAGAAGGGGCATTACAGTGAACACTGAAGCTTTCTTT	CASRRGITVNTEAFF
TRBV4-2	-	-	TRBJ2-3	TGTGCCAGCAGTCAAGATGCGGGAAGCACAGATACGCAGTATTTT	CASSQDAGSTDTQYF
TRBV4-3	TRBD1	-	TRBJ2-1	TGCGCCAGCAGCGTGGTCTTGACAGGGGGCAATGAGCAGTTCTTC	CASSVVLTGGNEQFF
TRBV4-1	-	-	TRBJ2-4	TGCGCCAGCAGCCCCCGGACAGACTATTTAGCCAAAAACATTCAGTACTTC	CASSPRTDYLAKNIQYF